The 15 T cell receptor beta chains below all came from one sample that was sequenced in a study of hypomethylating agent response in myelodysplastic syndrome. Data came from immunoSEQ multiplex PCR; TCRdb stores just in-frame clones and leaves some out. The table includes about 4,500 clones, approximately 84% detected once. The specimen was bone marrow, collected before or after starting hypomethylating agent treatment for myelodysplastic syndrome (not recorded which). The receptors come from a human donor with myelodysplastic syndrome.

The genes are TRBV28 and TRBJ1-3; D is unresolved. The V and J ends lost 5 bases and 8 bases respectively, with 7 bases between them. The CDR3 loop spans 11 amino acids. CDR1 MDHEN and CDR2 SYDVKM come from the germline V gene. The CDR3 DNA reads as TGTGCCAGCAGTATTTCCTACACCATATATTTT. It is translated as CASSISYTIYF.

The chain links TRBV28 to TRBJ1-2; 12 bases fit TRBD1. Germline V lookup: CDR1 MDHEN, CDR2 SYDVKM. This CDR3 region has 17 residues. The V segment lost 5 bases and the J segment 5 bases; nucleotides outside the gene matches: 12. CDR3 in amino acids: CASSPGTGGFKGYGYTF. The DNA for the CDR3 is TGTGCCAGCAGTCCAGGGACAGGGGGCTTTAAGGGATATGGCTACACCTTC.

CDR3 coding DNA: TGTGCCAGCAGCTCCCGGGGTGCGGGGACCCCAGATACGCAGTATTTT. Its translation is CASSSRGAGTPDTQYF. The chain carries TRBV7-2 and TRBJ2-3, with D possibly matching TRBD2 (6 bases). The CDR3 runs to 16 residues. Trimming pared 4 bases from V and 4 bases from J, leaving 18 bases between. Germline CDR1 is SGHTA and CDR2 is FQGNSA.

The table lists this clone with a few counts. This sequence joins TRBV18 and TRBJ1-2; D possibly corresponds to TRBD1 (5 bases). Germline CDR1 reads KGHSH; CDR2 reads LQKENI. V was pared by 2 bases and J by 7 bases, with 11 bases between. The CDR3 has 13 amino acids. In DNA, the CDR3 is TGTGCCAGCTCACCAGCTCCGAGGGGTGGCTACACCTTC. Its translation: CASSPAPRGGYTF.

The chain joins TRBV27 to TRBJ2-2; no reliable D call. CDR1 and CDR2 (germline): MNHEY, SMNVEV (reference sequence). The CDR3 runs to 12 residues. Trimming removed 8 bases from V and 8 bases from J, with 12 bases in between. This chain's CDR3 is CASGPRVGELFF. As DNA, the CDR3 is TGTGCCAGCGGGCCTCGGGTTGGGGAGCTGTTTTTT.

The rearrangement uses TRBV29-1 and TRBJ1-4; D possibly corresponds to TRBD1 (6 bases). The CDR3 consists of 13 residues. Germline lookup yields CDR1 SQVTM and CDR2 ANQGSEA. V dropped 7 bases and J dropped 10 bases, with 19 bases sitting between them. The CDR3 protein is CSGITGSDGKLFF. Here the CDR3 DNA reads TGCAGCGGCATAACAGGGTCAGACGGAAAACTGTTTTTT.

V usage is TRBV9 and J usage is TRBJ1-5, with D unclear. In germline, CDR1 is SGDLS, CDR2 YYNGEE. The V end lost 0 bases, the J end lost 0 bases, and 7 bases lay between the germline ends. CDR3 length: 15 amino acids. CDR3: CASSVVRYSNQPQHF. Written as DNA, the CDR3 is TGTGCCAGCAGCGTAGTGAGGTATAGCAATCAGCCCCAGCATTTT.

This chain uses TRBV4-3 with TRBJ2-7; no definite D call. Per germline, CDR1 LGHNA and CDR2 YSLEER. The CDR3 covers 15 residues. V was cut by 1 base and J by 4 bases, with 14 bases left in between. This CDR3 is CASSQGLGPSYEQYF. For the CDR3, the DNA is TGCGCCAGCAGCCAAGGTTTAGGCCCCTCGTACGAGCAGTACTTC.

The chain is built from TRBV2 and TRBJ1-1, with D unclear. The CDR3 extends over 10 amino acids. The germline gives CDR1 SNHLY, CDR2 FYNNEI. In DNA form, the CDR3 reads TGTGCGTGTCTGAGCCCCGAAGCTTTCTTT. Amino acids: CACLSPEAFF.

A word on this clone: The junction and the germline gene differ at one end; a read error may be behind it. This chain links TRBV11-3 with TRBJ2-7; D is unclear. This CDR3 comprises 15 residues. Germline V gene lookup returns CDR1 SGHNT and CDR2 YENEEA. CDR3 loop: CASSPGLGVSHEQYF. The CDR3 DNA follows: TGTGCCAGCAGCCCCGGGCTAGGAGTCTCCCACGAGCAGTACTTC. Variable domain in full (rest from reference TRBV11-3 and TRBJ2-7): EAGVVQSPRYKIIEKKQPVAFWCNPISGHNTLYWYLQNLGQGPELLIRYENEEAVDDSQLPKDRFSAERLKGVDSTLKIQPAELGDSAVYLCASSPGLGVSHEQYFGPGTRLTVT.

The V and J genes are TRBV11-3 and TRBJ2-7, with 9 bases lining up with TRBD1. J gave up 0 bases and V 1 base, and 7 bases lay outside the gene matches. Germline V lookup: CDR1 SGHNT, CDR2 YENEEA. The CDR3 runs to 17 residues. The CDR3 bases are TGTGCCAGCAGCTTAGCGTCCGGGACAGGGCTCTCCTACGAGCAGTACTTC. This gives the protein CASSLASGTGLSYEQYF.

This chain links TRBV18 with TRBJ1-1; D may be TRBD1 (5 bases). CDR1 is KGHSH, CDR2 LQKENI, per germline. The V and J ends lost 6 bases and 0 bases respectively, with 8 bases between them. This CDR3 is built from 13 residues. CDR3 residues: CASSSGMNTEAFF. The CDR3 nucleotides are TGTGCCAGCTCTTCAGGGATGAACACTGAAGCTTTCTTT.

This chain uses TRBV7-6 with TRBJ1-2; perhaps TRBD1 as D (5 bases). Trimming left V 3 bases short and J 8 bases short, with 13 bases between. CDR1 and CDR2 (germline): SGHVS, FNYEAQ. CDR3 length: 13 amino acids. CDR3 nucleotide sequence: TGTGCCAGCAGCTTTTTCCCAGGGAGCGGCTACACCTTC. Its protein product is CASSFFPGSGYTF.

This chain joins TRBV23-1 and TRBJ2-4; 10 bases are a match to TRBD1. TRBV23-1 has ORF status, its function being uncertain. Trimming took 4 bases from V and 0 from J; bases not matched to a gene: 15. There are 20 residues in the CDR3. The CDR3 here is CASSLGRGQGCPLAKNIQYF. CDR3 in DNA: TGCGCCAGCAGTCTCGGCCGGGGACAGGGGTGCCCCTTAGCCAAAAACATTCAGTACTTC.

V and J are TRBV9 and TRBJ1-3, with D hard to call. The germline gives CDR1 SGDLS, CDR2 YYNGEE. This CDR3 contains 14 residues. Trimming left V 0 bases short and J 0 bases short, with 4 bases between. CDR3 nucleotide sequence: TGTGCCAGCAGCGTAGCGATCTCTGGAAACACCATATATTTT. This sequence encodes CASSVAISGNTIYF. Full variable domain (rest looked up from reference TRBV9 and TRBJ1-3): DSGVTQTPKHLITATGQRVTLRCSPRSGDLSVYWYQQSLDQGLQFLIQYYNGEERAKGNILERFSAQQFPDLHSELNLSSLELGDSALYFCASSVAISGNTIYFGEGSWLTVV.